The 24 T cell receptor beta chains presented below share a single source sample, sequenced in a study of blood T cell repertoires in COVID-19. The protocol was immunoSEQ multiplex PCR, while the TCRdb copy is restricted to in-frame clones and leaves out a portion. The sample contains about 200,000 clones, about 88% of which appear only once. The specimen was peripheral blood. The source of these receptors is a woman aged 40 to 50 who had recovered from COVID-19.

The gene calls are TRBV6-5 and TRBJ2-7; the D gene is possibly TRBD2 (6 bases). CDR1 and CDR2 from the germline V gene are MNHEY and SVGAGI. V dropped 6 bases and J dropped 3 bases, with 15 bases sitting between them. This CDR3 is built from 14 residues. CDR3 sequence reads: CASSPGTAGYEQYF. Here the CDR3 DNA reads TGTGCCAGCAGCCCCGGGACTGCGGGCTACGAGCAGTACTTC.

The chain recombines TRBV19 with TRBJ1-1, with D possibly being TRBD1 (5 bases). This CDR3 region has 15 residues. The V gene lost 5 bases and the J gene lost 0 bases, with 13 bases spanning the gap. Germline assignment: CDR1 LNHDA and CDR2 SQIVND (reference sequence). The CDR3 sequence is CASSAVPGMNTEAFF. CDR3 nucleotides: TGTGCCAGTAGTGCAGTTCCAGGGATGAACACTGAAGCTTTCTTT.

This sequence joins TRBV27 and TRBJ1-2; 8 bases are a match to TRBD1. Germline loops: CDR1 MNHEY, CDR2 SMNVEV (reference sequence). J lost 4 bases, V lost 0 bases, and 4 bases had no gene match. This CDR3 is built from 15 residues. For the CDR3, the DNA is TGTGCCAGCAGTTTATCGACAGGGGCCGGCTATGGCTACACCTTC. Residues: CASSLSTGAGYGYTF.

The V and J genes are TRBV6-1 and TRBJ2-3, with D maybe TRBD1 (6 bases). This CDR3 region has 15 residues. V was trimmed by 2 bases and J by 2 bases, leaving 11 bases between them. Germline V gives CDR1 MNHNS, CDR2 SASEGT. The CDR3 DNA reads TGTGCCAGCAGTGAACCAGGACAGCACACAGATACGCAGTATTTT. It codes for CASSEPGQHTDTQYF.

The V call is TRBV9, the J call TRBJ1-2; tentative D call: TRBD1 (6 bases). The CDR3 runs 15 residues. Trimming shortened V by 4 bases and J by 2 bases, and 15 bases separated the two germline ends. Germline loops: CDR1 SGDLS, CDR2 YYNGEE. CDR3: CASSPPGHPNYGYTF. Here the CDR3 DNA reads TGTGCCAGCAGCCCTCCGGGACACCCAAACTATGGCTACACCTTC.

This clone was detected a few times. The V and J genes are TRBV28 and TRBJ2-7, with TRBD1 as a possible D gene (6 bases). Germline CDR1 reads MDHEN; CDR2 reads SYDVKM. This CDR3 has 14 amino acids. V was shortened by 5 bases and J by 2 bases, with 13 bases between the two germline ends. The CDR3 coding sequence is TGTGCCAGCAGTCGGGACAACCCGCCCTACGAGCAGTACTTC. Its protein is CASSRDNPPYEQYF. Full variable domain (outside the CDR3, taken from reference TRBV28 and TRBJ2-7): DVKVTQSSRYLVKRTGEKVFLECVQDMDHENMFWYRQDPGLGLRLIYFSYDVKMKEKGDIPEGYSVSREKKERFSLILESASTNQTSMYLCASSRDNPPYEQYFGPGTRLTVT.

The V call is TRBV28, the J call TRBJ1-4, with 9 bases matching TRBD1. This CDR3 has 16 amino acids. Germline-derived CDR1 and CDR2 are MDHEN and SYDVKM. J lost 8 bases, V lost 6 bases, and 13 bases had no gene match. The CDR3 protein is CASSLPGTGLGEKLFF. CDR3 in DNA: TGTGCCAGCAGCCTACCCGGGACAGGGTTGGGGGAAAAACTGTTTTTT.

The chain joins TRBV6-5 to TRBJ2-1, with a tentative D call TRBD1 (5 bases). This CDR3 contains 15 residues. V was pared by 6 bases and J by 0 bases, with 12 bases between. Germline lookup yields CDR1 MNHEY and CDR2 SVGAGI. CDR3 loop: CASRTHRSSYNEQFF. CDR3 nucleotide sequence: TGTGCCAGCAGGACCCACAGGAGCTCCTACAATGAGCAGTTCTTC.

This sequence joins TRBV30 and TRBJ1-6; 10 bases are shared with TRBD1. From germline, CDR1 is GTSNPN and CDR2 SVGIG (reference sequence). After removal of 5 bases from V and 10 bases from J, the junction contained 5 bases not matched to a gene. The CDR3 has 13 amino acids. The CDR3, as DNA: TGTGCCTGGTCGGGGACAGGGGAATCACCCCTCCACTTT. Residues: CAWSGTGESPLHF.

The chain carries TRBV2 and TRBJ2-4; a possible D gene is TRBD1 (8 bases). V was shortened by 8 bases and J by 7 bases, with 12 bases between the two germline ends. The germline V gene has CDR1 SNHLY and CDR2 FYNNEI. The CDR3 spans 12 residues. CDR3 nucleotides: TGTGCCAGCGGACAGGGAGGGAACATTCAGTACTTC. It specifies CASGQGGNIQYF.

This rearrangement joins TRBV5-1 to TRBJ1-1; TRBD1 aligns across 7 bases. Trimming cost V 5 bases and J 3 bases; bases outside gene matches: 1. CDR3 length equals 12 residues. CDR1 SGHRS and CDR2 YFSETQ come from the germline V gene. The CDR3: CASSQGDTEAFF. Written as DNA, the CDR3 is TGCGCCAGCAGTCAGGGGGACACTGAAGCTTTCTTT.

The gene calls are TRBV28 and TRBJ2-1; 9 nucleotides align to TRBD2. V was clipped by 7 bases and J by 5 bases; unmatched bases: 15. Germline assignment: CDR1 MDHEN and CDR2 SYDVKM. CDR3 length: 17 residues. The CDR3 loop reads CASTTNPTSGWDNEQFF. The CDR3 DNA sequence: TGTGCCAGCACCACTAACCCCACTAGCGGGTGGGACAATGAGCAGTTCTTC.

This chain connects TRBV19 to TRBJ1-1; 7 bases are a match to TRBD1. J lost 5 bases, V lost 7 bases, and 10 bases had no gene match. From germline, CDR1 is LNHDA and CDR2 SQIVND (reference sequence). The CDR3 is 14 amino acids. CDR3 coding DNA: TGTGCCAGTACCGAAGACAGGGAGTGGACTGAAGCTTTCTTT. Translating it yields CASTEDREWTEAFF.

This clone was counted a single time. CDR3 bases: TGTGCCAGCAGTTACGACAGGGCTGGCTACGAGCAGTACTTC. Protein: CASSYDRAGYEQYF. The gene calls are TRBV6-6 and TRBJ2-7; 7 bases fit TRBD1. V shed 2 bases and J 3 bases; nucleotides not matched to a gene: 4. The CDR3 is 14 amino acids. Germline lookup yields CDR1 MNHNY and CDR2 SVGAGI (reference sequence).

The chain carries TRBV5-8 and TRBJ2-3; 14 bases are shared with TRBD2. This CDR3 has 17 residues. Germline CDR1 is SGHTS and CDR2 is YDEGEE. The V segment lost 4 bases and the J segment 3 bases; nucleotides outside the gene matches: 7. The DNA for the CDR3 is TGTGCCAGCAGCCCGGGGACTAGCGGGAGTAGGACAGATACGCAGTATTTT. Translation gives CASSPGTSGSRTDTQYF.

The V and J genes are TRBV27 and TRBJ1-1; 10 bases agree with TRBD1. The germline CDR1 and CDR2 sequences are MNHEY and SMNVEV (reference sequence). V dropped 6 bases and J dropped 1; count of bases not matched to a gene: 11. This CDR3 comprises 17 residues. CDR3 coding DNA: TGTGCCAGCAGACGCCGGGACAGGGGTCGGAGGAACACTGAAGCTTTCTTT. Its translation is CASRRRDRGRRNTEAFF.

The chain joins TRBV25-1 to TRBJ1-1; 7 bases are a match to TRBD1. The junction had 4 bases not matched to a gene; V was cut back by 8 bases and J by 1 base. This CDR3 has 13 amino acids. CDR1 MGHDK and CDR2 SYGVNS come from the germline V gene. This CDR3 is CASRGQANTEAFF. The CDR3 DNA reads TGTGCCAGCCGTGGACAGGCGAACACTGAAGCTTTCTTT. Filled out from reference TRBV25-1 and TRBJ1-1, the complete variable domain reads EADIYQTPRYLVIGTGKKITLECSQTMGHDKMYWYQQDPGMELHLIHYSYGVNSTEKGDLSSESTVSRIRTEHFPLTLESARPSHTSQYLCASRGQANTEAFFGQGTRLTVV.

This chain connects TRBV30 to TRBJ1-3; D is unclear. V gave up 0 bases and J gave up 0 bases, with 9 bases separating them. In germline, CDR1 is GTSNPN, CDR2 SVGIG (reference sequence). The CDR3 is 15 amino acids. The CDR3 region is CAWSVGGFSGNTIYF. In DNA, the CDR3 is TGTGCCTGGAGTGTAGGCGGATTCTCTGGAAACACCATATATTTT.

The rearrangement joins TRBV19 to TRBJ1-1; 7 nucleotides agree with TRBD1. Germline-derived CDR1 and CDR2 are LNHDA and SQIVND (reference sequence). The CDR3 is 14 residues long. The trim removed 6 bases at V and 0 bases at J, leaving 4 bases unmatched. As DNA, the CDR3 is TGTGCCAGTAGGACCGGGACAGTGAACACTGAAGCTTTCTTT. This gives the protein CASRTGTVNTEAFF.

V gene TRBV2 combines with J gene TRBJ1-1; D remains unclear. The V and J ends lost 6 bases and 8 bases respectively, with 16 bases between them. This CDR3 comprises 13 residues. Per the germline V gene, CDR1 is SNHLY and CDR2 is FYNNEI. The CDR3 nucleotides read TGTGCCAGCAGGAAAGCCCCCAAAATGGAAGCTTTCTTT. This codes for CASRKAPKMEAFF.

This clone appeared once. This rearrangement joins TRBV19 to TRBJ2-1; D unclear. Germline loops: CDR1 LNHDA, CDR2 SQIVND (reference sequence). The CDR3 sequence is 13 residues long. V dropped 3 bases and J dropped 7 bases, with 10 bases sitting between them. The CDR3 coding sequence is TGTGCCAGTAGTATCCCCCCCATGAATGAGCAGTTCTTC. This translates into CASSIPPMNEQFF.

This chain uses TRBV18 with TRBJ1-2, with TRBD1 matching 7 bases. In germline, CDR1 is KGHSH, CDR2 LQKENI. The junction had 12 bases not matched to a gene; V was cut back by 6 bases and J by 8 bases. The CDR3 extends over 14 amino acids. CDR3 sequence reads: CASSLGRQGSGYTF. DNA of the CDR3: TGTGCCAGCTCGCTCGGAAGACAGGGCTCCGGCTACACCTTC.

The chain recombines TRBV19 with TRBJ1-5; 7 bases map to TRBD1. Trimming took 3 bases from V and 3 from J; bases not matched to a gene: 8. The CDR3 runs 16 residues. The germline CDR1 and CDR2 sequences are LNHDA and SQIVND (reference sequence). The CDR3 reads CASSIFETGINQPQHF. The CDR3 nucleotides are TGTGCCAGTAGTATTTTTGAGACAGGGATCAATCAGCCCCAGCATTTT.

The V and J genes are TRBV25-1 and TRBJ1-1, with TRBD1 matching 7 bases. Trimming cost V 3 bases and J 2 bases; bases outside gene matches: 3. The CDR3 is 14 amino acids. Germline loops: CDR1 MGHDK, CDR2 SYGVNS. The CDR3 sequence: CASSDGTENTEAFF. The CDR3 DNA follows: TGTGCCAGCAGTGACGGGACAGAAAACACTGAAGCTTTCTTT.